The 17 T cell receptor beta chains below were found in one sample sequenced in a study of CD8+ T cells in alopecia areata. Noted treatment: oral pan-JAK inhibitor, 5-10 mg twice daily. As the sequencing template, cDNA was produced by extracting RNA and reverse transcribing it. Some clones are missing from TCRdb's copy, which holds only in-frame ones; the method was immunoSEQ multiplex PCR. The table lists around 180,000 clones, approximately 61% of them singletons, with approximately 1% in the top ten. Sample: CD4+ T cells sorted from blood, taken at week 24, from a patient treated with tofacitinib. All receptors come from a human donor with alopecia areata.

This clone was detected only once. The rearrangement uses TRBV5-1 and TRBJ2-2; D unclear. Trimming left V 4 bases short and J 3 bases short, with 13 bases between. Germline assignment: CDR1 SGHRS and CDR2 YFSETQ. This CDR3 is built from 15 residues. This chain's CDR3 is CASSGLDGHTGELFF. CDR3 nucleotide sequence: TGCGCCAGCAGCGGCCTGGACGGTCACACCGGGGAGCTGTTTTTT.

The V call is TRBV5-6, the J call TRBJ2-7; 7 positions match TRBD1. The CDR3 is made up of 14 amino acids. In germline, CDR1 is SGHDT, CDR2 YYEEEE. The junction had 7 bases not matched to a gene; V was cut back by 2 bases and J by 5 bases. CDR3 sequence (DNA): TGTGCCAGCAGCTTCTACGCAGGGGGAGACGAGCAGTACTTC. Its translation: CASSFYAGGDEQYF.

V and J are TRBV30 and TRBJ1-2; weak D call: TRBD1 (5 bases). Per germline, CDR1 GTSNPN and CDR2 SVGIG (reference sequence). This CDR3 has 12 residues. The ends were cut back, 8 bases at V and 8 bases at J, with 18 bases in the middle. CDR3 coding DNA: TGTGCCCTATTTGGAGGGGTTAACGGCTACACCTTC. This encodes CALFGGVNGYTF.

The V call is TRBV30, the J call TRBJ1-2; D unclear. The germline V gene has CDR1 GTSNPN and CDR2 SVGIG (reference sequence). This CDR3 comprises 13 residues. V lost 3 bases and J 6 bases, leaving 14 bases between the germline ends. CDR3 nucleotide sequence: TGTGCCTGGAGCCCGGTTATTGGCCATGGCTACACCTTC. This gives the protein CAWSPVIGHGYTF.

CDR3 protein: CSVGGANSLLGGYTF. Written as DNA, the CDR3 is TGCAGCGTTGGGGGGGCCAACTCCCTGCTGGGTGGCTACACCTTC. This chain links TRBV29-1 with TRBJ1-2, with D perhaps TRBD1 (6 bases). The V gene lost 4 bases and the J gene lost 7 bases, with 22 bases spanning the gap. This CDR3 contains 15 residues. The V gene's germline CDR1 is SQVTM and CDR2 ANQGSEA.

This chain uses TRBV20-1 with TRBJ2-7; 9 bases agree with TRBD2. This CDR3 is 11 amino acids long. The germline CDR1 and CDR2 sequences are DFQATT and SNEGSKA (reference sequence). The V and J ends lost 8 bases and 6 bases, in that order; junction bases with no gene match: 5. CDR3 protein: CSLGRGGEQYF. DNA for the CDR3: TGCAGTCTAGGGCGGGGGGGCGAGCAGTACTTC.

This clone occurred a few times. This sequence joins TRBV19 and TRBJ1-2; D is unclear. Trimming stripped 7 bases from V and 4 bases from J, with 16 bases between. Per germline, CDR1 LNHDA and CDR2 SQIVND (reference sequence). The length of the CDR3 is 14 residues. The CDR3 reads CASTPTRPPYGYTF. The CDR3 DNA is TGTGCCAGTACACCGACACGACCCCCCTATGGCTACACCTTC.

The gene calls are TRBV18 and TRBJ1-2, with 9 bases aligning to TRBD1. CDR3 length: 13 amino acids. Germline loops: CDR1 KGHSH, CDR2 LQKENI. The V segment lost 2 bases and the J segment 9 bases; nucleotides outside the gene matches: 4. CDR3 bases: TGTGCCAGCTCACCAGGACAGGGGTGGAGCTACACCTTC. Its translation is CASSPGQGWSYTF.

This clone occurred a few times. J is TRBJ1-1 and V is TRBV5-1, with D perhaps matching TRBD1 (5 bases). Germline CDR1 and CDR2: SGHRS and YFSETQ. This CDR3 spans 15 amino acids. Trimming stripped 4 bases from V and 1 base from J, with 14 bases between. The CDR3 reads CASSPGWGENTEAFF. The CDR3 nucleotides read TGCGCCAGCAGCCCCGGATGGGGCGAGAACACTGAAGCTTTCTTT.

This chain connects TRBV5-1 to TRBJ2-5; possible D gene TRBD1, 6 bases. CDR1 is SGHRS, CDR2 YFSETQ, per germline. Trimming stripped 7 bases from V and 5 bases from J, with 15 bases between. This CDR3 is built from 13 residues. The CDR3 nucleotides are TGCGCCAGCTCCGTTTCAGGGGACGAGACCCAGTACTTC. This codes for CASSVSGDETQYF.

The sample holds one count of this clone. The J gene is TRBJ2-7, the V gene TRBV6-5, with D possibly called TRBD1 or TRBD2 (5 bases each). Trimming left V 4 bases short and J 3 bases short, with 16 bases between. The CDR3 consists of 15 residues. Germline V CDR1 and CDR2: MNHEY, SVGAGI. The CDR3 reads CASSSLGAADYEQYF. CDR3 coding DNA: TGTGCCAGCAGTTCTCTTGGGGCAGCGGACTACGAGCAGTACTTC.

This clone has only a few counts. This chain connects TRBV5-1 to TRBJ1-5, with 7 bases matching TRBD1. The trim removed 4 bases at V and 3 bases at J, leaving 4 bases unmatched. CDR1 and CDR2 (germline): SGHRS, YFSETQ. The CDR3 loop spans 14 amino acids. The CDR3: CASSQGGVNQPQHF. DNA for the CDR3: TGCGCCAGCAGCCAGGGGGGCGTCAATCAGCCCCAGCATTTT.

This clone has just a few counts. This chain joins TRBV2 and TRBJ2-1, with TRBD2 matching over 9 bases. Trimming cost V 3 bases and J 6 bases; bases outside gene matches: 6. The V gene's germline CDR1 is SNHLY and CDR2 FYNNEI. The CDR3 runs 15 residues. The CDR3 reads CASSDPGLAGNEQFF. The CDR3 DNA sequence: TGTGCCAGCAGTGACCCGGGACTAGCAGGCAATGAGCAGTTCTTC. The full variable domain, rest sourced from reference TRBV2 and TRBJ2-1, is EPEVTQTPSHQVTQMGQEVILRCVPISNHLYFYWYRQILGQKVEFLVSFYNNEISEKSEIFDDQFSVERPDGSNFTLKIRSTKLEDSAMYFCASSDPGLAGNEQFFGPGTRLTVL.

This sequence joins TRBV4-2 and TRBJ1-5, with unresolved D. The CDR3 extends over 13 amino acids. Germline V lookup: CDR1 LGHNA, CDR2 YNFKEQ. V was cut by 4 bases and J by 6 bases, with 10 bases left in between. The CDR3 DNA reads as TGTGCCAGCAGCCCGGTAGGGAGTCAGCCCCAGCATTTT. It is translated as CASSPVGSQPQHF.

The CDR3 bases are TGTGCCTGGGGCAGAGGGACCGCTAGCTCTGGGGCCAACGTCCTGACTTTC. It translates to CAWGRGTASSGANVLTF. This rearrangement joins TRBV30 to TRBJ2-6; perhaps D is TRBD1 or TRBD2 (5 bases each). V lost 5 bases to trimming and J lost 0 bases, with 17 bases between them. This CDR3 comprises 17 residues. The germline CDR1 and CDR2 sequences are GTSNPN and SVGIG (reference sequence).

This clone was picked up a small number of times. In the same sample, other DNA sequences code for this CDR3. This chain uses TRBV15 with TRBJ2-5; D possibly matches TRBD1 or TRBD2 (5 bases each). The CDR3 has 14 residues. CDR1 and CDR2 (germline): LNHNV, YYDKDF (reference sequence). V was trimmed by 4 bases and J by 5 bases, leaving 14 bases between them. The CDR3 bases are TGTGCCACCAGCAATACCGGGACCGGTGAGACCCAGTACTTC. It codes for CATSNTGTGETQYF.

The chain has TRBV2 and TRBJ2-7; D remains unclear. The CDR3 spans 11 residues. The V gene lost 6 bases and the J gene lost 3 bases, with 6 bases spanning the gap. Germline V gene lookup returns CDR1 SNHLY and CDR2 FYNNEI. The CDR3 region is CASSEIYEQYF. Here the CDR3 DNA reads TGTGCCAGCAGCGAAATCTACGAGCAGTACTTC.